This T cell receptor beta chain was profiled in a study of OX40 agonist ivuxolimab in advanced cancers. Concerning the study at large: Ivuxolimab was an agonistic, fully human IgG2 monoclonal antibody directed against OX40 (CD134), a costimulatory receptor. Intravenous ivuxolimab was administered to patients every 2 weeks at six dose levels: 0.01, 0.1, 0.3, 1.5, 3 and 10 mg/kg. Among the 50 to 55 dose-escalation patients, about 19 had hepatocellular carcinoma, 15 or so melanoma, 9 renal cell carcinoma and 9 head and neck cancer. The dose-escalation cohort was 82.7% male with a mean age of about 60 years, ranging from roughly 23 to 85. Patients were allowed to have had prior anti-PD-1, anti-PD-L1 or anti-CTLA-4 therapy, and around two fifths of the dose-escalation patients had been treated with checkpoint inhibitors. Partial responses occurred in three dose-escalation patients: two with cutaneous melanoma and one with hepatocellular carcinoma. Peripheral TCRbeta sequencing aimed to test whether ivuxolimab altered TCR sequence diversity and caused clonal T-cell expansion. The paper covers the monotherapy dose-escalation part of the phase I ivuxolimab trial, which included N of about 50 patients.

Broad study findings and their caveats: Which antigens the clonally expanded peripheral T cells were specific for was not determined. Low levels of normalized T-cell clonal expansion were also seen in some nonresponding patients. In partial responders in the 0.1-3.0 mg/kg groups, normalized peripheral clonal expansion was found to be among the lowest, especially among CD8+ T cells. After ivuxolimab, CD8+ T cells had more expanded clones than CD4+ T cells on average. Clonal expansion of both CD4+ and CD8+ blood T cells was observed from baseline to week 6 at doses 0.1 to 3.0 mg/kg.

Patients with autoimmune disease history or receiving systemic immunosuppression were excluded from the trial. Peripheral blood for TCR sequencing was drawn from every dose cohort at baseline, at cycle 4 day 1 and at cycle 7 day 1. The samples were drawn from a first-in-human, open-label, multicenter phase I dose-escalation trial of ivuxolimab. Adults with locally advanced or metastatic melanoma, renal cell carcinoma, hepatocellular carcinoma or head and neck squamous cell carcinoma were enrolled in the trial. CD4+ and CD8+ T cells were sorted separately from peripheral blood before TCR sequencing. About this clone: It lacks a known antigen. No much larger clone is present one base from it, and per-base qualities are unavailable.

To sequence the TCRbeta CDR3 region, genomic DNA was isolated from the sorted cells. TCRbeta CDR3 regions were sequenced using the immunoSEQ Assay. TCRdb took over this immuneACCESS table, retaining in-frame rearrangements with V and J assigned. Such tables are incomplete; in checked studies, under half of the missing clones stem from an unresolved V gene, and the remainder is unexplained. The sample table lists 99,000 or so clones, approximately 95% of them with a count of one. The top ten hold approximately 2% of the sample. Germline trimming amounts to 1 base on V and 2 bases on J, with 4 as the count of junction bases outside the gene matches. The CDR3, from cysteine to phenylalanine, totals 15 residues. Only the CDR3 region is kept as DNA, spanning 45 bases read in frame from base 1. CDR1 and CDR2 (SGHTA, FQGNSA) derive from the germline V gene.

This specimen consisted of CD4+ or CD8+ T cells sorted from blood, obtained in a trial of the OX40 agonist ivuxolimab. The clonotype was recovered from an adult with an advanced solid tumor such as melanoma, head and neck, liver or kidney cancer. The chain is made from TRBV7-2 and TRBJ2-7, and 8 junctional nucleotides match TRBD1. The CDR3 reads CASSLGTGGPYEQYF. The DNA sequence is TGTGCCAGCAGCTTAGGCACAGGGGGGCCCTACGAGCAGTACTTC.